This TCR beta chain was sequenced in a study of T cell responses to AZD1222 COVID-19 vaccine. Trimming removed 2 bases from V and 6 bases from J, with 10 bases in between. The V gene's germline CDR1 is SEHNR and CDR2 FQNEAQ (reference sequence). This CDR3 has 13 residues. Some clones are missing from TCRdb's copy, which holds only in-frame ones; the method was immunoSEQ multiplex PCR. The sample gives 120,000 to 150,000 clones, over 85% of which show up once; roughly 1.5% is in the top ten. V and J are TRBV7-9 and TRBJ1-2; D not resolved. The material sequenced was peripheral blood, taken 28 days after the second AZD1222 dose. The TCR originated in an adult who received the AZD1222 COVID-19 vaccine. The CDR3 sequence: CASSLTTQDGYTF. The CDR3 DNA reads TGTGCCAGCAGCTTAACGACTCAGGATGGCTACACCTTC.